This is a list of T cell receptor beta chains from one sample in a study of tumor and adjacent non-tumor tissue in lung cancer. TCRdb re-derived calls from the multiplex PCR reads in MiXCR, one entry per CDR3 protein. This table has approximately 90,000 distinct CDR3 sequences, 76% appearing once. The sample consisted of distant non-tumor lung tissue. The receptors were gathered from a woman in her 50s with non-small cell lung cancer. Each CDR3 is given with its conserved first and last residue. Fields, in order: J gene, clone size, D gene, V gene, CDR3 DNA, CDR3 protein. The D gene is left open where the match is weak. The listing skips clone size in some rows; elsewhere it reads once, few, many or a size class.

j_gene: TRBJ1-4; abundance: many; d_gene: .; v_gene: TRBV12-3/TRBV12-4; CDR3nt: TGTGCCAGCAGCCCCCGGAGGGTTTTCAGGGAAAAACTGTTTTTT; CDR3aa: CASSPRRVFREKLFF
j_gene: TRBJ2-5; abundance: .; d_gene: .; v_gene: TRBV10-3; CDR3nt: TGTGCCACCTTGACTCAGGCAAAGGAGACCCAGTACTTC; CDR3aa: CATLTQAKETQYF
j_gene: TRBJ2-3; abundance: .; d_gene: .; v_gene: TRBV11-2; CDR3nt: TGTGCCAGCAGCTTAGCTACTACCAATACGCAGTATTTT; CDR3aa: CASSLATTNTQYF
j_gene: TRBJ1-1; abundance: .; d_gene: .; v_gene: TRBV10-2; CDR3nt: TGCGCCAGCAGTGAGGCAAACACTGAAGGTTTTTTT; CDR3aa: CASSEANTEGFF
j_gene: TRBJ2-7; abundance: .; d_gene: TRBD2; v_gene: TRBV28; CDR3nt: TGTCCCAGCAGCGTAGCGGGAGGGGGGGCCTACGAGCAGTACTTC; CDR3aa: CPSSVAGGGAYEQYF
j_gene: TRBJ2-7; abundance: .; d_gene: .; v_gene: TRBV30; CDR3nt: TGTGCCGGGACGGAACTCCAGAGCTCCTATGAGCAGTACTTC; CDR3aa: CAGTELQSSYEQYF
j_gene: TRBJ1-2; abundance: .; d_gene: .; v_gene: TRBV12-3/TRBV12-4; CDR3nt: TGTGCTAGCAGTTTAGCGTGGGGCAGGACTAACTATGGCTACACCTTC; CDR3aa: CASSLAWGRTNYGYTF
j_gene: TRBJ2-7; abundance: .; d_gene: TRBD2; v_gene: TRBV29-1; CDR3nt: TGCAGCCTTGAAGCCCCTATCGGGAGGGCCCCCTACGAGCAGTACTTC; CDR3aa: CSLEAPIGRAPYEQYF
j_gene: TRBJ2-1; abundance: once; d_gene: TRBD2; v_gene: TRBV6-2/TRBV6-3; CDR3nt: TGTGCCAGCATGGAGACTAGCGGACCCTACAGTGAGCAGTTCTTC; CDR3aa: CASMETSGPYSEQFF
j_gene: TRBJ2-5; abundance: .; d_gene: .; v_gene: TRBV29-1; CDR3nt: TGCAGCGTTGAAGATGGTTCGCGGGGTGAGACCCAGCATTTC; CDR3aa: CSVEDGSRGETQHF
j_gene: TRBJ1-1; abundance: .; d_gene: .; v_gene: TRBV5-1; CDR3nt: TGCGTCAGCAGCTTTGGACACGGGGGGGGAGACACTGAAGCTTTCTTT; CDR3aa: CVSSFGHGGGDTEAFF
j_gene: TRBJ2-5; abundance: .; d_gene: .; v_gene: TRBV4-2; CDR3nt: TGTGCCAGCAGCCTATTCACCAGGACGACCCAAGAGACCCAGTACTTC; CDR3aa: CASSLFTRTTQETQYF
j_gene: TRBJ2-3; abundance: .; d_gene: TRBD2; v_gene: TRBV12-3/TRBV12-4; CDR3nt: TGTGCCAGCAGCATGACTATAGCGGGGGCCTACACAGATACGCAGTATTTT; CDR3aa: CASSMTIAGAYTDTQYF
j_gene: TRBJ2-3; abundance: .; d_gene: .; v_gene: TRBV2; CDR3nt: TGTGCCAGCCTGCAGGAAGGGTTGGATACGCAGTATTTT; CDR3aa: CASLQEGLDTQYF
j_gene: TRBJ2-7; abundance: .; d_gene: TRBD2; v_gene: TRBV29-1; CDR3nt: TGCTGCGTTGGAGGGTGGCTAGCGGGTGAGCAGTACTTC; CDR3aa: CCVGGWLAGEQYF
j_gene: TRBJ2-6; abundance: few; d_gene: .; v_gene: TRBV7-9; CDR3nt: TGTGCCAGCAGCTTTACGGGCCACTCTGGGGCCAACGTCCTGACTTTC; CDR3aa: CASSFTGHSGANVLTF
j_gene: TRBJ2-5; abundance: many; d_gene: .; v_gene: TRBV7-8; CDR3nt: TGTGCCAGCAGCCCCCTCGGGGTGCAAGAGACCCAGTACTTC; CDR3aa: CASSPLGVQETQYF
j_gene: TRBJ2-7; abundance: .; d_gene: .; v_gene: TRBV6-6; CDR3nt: TGTGCCAATATGGAAAATTACGAGCAGTACTTC; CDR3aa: CANMENYEQYF
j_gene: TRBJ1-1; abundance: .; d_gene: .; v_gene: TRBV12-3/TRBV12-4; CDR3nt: TGTGCCAGCAGCATACAGGGAGAGAACACTGAAGCTTTCTTT; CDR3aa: CASSIQGENTEAFF
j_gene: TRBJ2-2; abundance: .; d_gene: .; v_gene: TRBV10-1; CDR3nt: TGCGACAGCAGTGAGAAAGGGGCCGGGGAGCTGTTTTTT; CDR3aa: CDSSEKGAGELFF
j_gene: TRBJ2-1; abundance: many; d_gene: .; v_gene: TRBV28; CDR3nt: TGTGCCAGCATCCCGCTGGATCCCCGGGGCTACAATGAGCAGTTCTTC; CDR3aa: CASIPLDPRGYNEQFF
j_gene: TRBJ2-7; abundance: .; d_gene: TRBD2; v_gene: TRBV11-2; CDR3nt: TGTGCCAACAGCCCCCGGACTAGCAGGAGGGCATTGTGGGAGCAATACTTC; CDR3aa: CANSPRTSRRALWEQYF